The source of this TCR beta chain is a study of spatial heterogeneity in lung cancer. Across the whole study: The count of detected beta-chain sequences consistently exceeded that of alpha-chain sequences. The mean occurrence of each unique TCR and UMI combination in raw reads exceeded 9.5.

The time point was: sample taken at primary tumor resection. Whole RNA, which was extracted from tumor, nontumor lung tissue or frozen PBMC, was sequenced without any cell sorting. There were 65 or so donors, all of them untreated patients with early-stage non-small cell lung cancer. CDR1 is SGHDN, CDR2 FVKESK, per germline. CDR3 length: 14 amino acids. Trimming cost V 8 bases and J 0 bases, with 11 bases left between them. A unique molecular identifier was attached to every TCR cDNA molecule. One entry per CDR3 protein, called by TCRdb with MiXCR from the 5' RACE reads. Counted here are about 82,000 distinct CDR3 sequences, approximately 12% occurring once; the ten biggest clones make up about 4.6%.

The sequencing here drew on PBMCs, taken at surgery. This sequence joins TRBV14 and TRBJ2-1; a weak D match, TRBD2 (5 bases). This clonotype was sampled from a male donor with early-stage non-small cell lung cancer. The CDR3 bases are TGTGCCAGCGGGAGCGCCAGCTCCTACAATGAGCAGTTCTTC. Translating gives CASGSASSYNEQFF. Together with reference TRBV14 and TRBJ2-1, the CDR3 gives the full variable domain: EAGVTQFPSHSVIEKGQTVTLRCDPISGHDNLYWYRRVMGKEIKFLLHFVKESKQDESGMPNNRFLAERTGGTYSTLKVQPAELEDSGVYFCASGSASSYNEQFFGPGTRLTVL.